This T cell receptor (beta chain) was obtained from a study of blood T cell repertoires in COVID-19. Study at large: Specimens from acute and convalescent COVID-19 originated in the United States, Italy and Spain. From T cells, B-cell-depleted T cells, or PBMCs came the material, which was cDNA or gDNA.

Clones were sequenced by immunoSEQ multiplex PCR, and TCRdb holds only the in-frame ones, with some missing. The data contain fewer than 200,000 clones, approximately 90% of them singletons. The CDR3 has 12 amino acids. V lost 7 bases and J 9 bases, leaving 13 bases between the germline ends. The chain recombines TRBV12-3 or TRBV12-4 with TRBJ2-1; D unresolved. This clonotype was obtained from a man aged 60 to 75 with acute or convalescent COVID-19. The sequenced sample consisted of peripheral blood. The CDR3 here is CASTPTFGEQFF. CDR3 coding DNA: TGTGCCAGCACCCCGACATTCGGTGAGCAGTTCTTC.